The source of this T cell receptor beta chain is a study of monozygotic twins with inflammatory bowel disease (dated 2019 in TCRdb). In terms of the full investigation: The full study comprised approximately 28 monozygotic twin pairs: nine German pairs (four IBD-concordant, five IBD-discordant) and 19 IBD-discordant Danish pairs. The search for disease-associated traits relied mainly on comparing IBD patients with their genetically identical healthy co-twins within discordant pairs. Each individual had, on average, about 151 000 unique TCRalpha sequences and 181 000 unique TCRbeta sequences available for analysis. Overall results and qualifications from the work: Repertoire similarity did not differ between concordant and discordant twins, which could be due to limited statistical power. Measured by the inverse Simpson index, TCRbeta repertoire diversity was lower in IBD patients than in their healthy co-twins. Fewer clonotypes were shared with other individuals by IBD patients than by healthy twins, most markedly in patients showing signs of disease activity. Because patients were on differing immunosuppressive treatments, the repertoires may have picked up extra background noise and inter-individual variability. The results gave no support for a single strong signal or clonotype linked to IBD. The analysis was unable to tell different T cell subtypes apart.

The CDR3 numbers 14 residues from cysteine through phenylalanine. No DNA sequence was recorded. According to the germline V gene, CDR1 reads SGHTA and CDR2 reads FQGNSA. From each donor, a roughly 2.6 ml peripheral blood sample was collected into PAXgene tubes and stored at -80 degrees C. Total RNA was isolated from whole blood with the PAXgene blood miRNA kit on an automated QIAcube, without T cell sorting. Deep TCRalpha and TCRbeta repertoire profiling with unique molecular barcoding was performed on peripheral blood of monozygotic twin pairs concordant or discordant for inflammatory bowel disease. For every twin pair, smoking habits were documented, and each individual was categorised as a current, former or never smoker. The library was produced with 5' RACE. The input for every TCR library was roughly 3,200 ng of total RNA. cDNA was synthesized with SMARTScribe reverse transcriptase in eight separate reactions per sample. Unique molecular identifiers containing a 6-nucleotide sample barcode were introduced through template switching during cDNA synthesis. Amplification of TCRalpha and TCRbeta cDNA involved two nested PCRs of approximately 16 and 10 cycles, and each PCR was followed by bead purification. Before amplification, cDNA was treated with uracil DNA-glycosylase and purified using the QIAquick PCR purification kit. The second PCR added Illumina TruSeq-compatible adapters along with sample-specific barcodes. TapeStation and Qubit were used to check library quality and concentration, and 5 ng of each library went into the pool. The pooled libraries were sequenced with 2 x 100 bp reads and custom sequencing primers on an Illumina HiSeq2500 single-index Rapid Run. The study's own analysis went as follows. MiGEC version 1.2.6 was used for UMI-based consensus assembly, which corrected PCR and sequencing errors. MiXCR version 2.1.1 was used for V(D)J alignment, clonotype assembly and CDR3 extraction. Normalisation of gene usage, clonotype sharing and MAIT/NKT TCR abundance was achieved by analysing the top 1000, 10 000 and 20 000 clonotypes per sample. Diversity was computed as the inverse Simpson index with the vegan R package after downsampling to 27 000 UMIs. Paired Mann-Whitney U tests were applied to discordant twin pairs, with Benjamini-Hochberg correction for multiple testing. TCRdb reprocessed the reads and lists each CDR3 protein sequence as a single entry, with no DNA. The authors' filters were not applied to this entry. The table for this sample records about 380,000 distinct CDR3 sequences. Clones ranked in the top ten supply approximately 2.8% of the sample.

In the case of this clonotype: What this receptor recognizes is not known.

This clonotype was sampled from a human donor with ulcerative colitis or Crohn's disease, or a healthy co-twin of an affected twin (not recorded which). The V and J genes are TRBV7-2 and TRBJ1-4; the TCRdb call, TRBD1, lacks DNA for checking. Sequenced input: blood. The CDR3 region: CASSLAGPGEKLFF.